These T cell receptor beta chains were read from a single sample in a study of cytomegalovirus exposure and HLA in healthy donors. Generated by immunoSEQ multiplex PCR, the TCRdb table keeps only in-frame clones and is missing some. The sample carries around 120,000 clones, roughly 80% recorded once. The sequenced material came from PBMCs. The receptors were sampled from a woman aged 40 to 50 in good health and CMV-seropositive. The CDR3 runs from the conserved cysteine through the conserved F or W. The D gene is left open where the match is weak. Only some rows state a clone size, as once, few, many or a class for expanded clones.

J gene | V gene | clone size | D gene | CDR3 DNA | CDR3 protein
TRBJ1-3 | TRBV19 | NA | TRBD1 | TGTGCCAGTAGAGACAGGGTTGGAAACACCATATATTTT | CASRDRVGNTIYF
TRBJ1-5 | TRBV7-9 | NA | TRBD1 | TGTGCCAGCAGCTTCGGACAGGGGGAACTGCCCCAGCATTTT | CASSFGQGELPQHF
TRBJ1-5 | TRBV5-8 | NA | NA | TGTGCCAGCACCATAGACGGAGGGTGGAGCAATCAGCCCCAGCATTTT | CASTIDGGWSNQPQHF
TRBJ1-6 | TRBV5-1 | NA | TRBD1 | TGCGCCAGCGGACCAGGACAGGTCTATAATTCACCCCTCCACTTT | CASGPGQVYNSPLHF
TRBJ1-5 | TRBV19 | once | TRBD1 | TGTGCCAGTAGCGGACAGGGGCTAACCAATCAGCCCCAGCATTTT | CASSGQGLTNQPQHF
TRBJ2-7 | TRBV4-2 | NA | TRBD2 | TGTGCCAGCAGCCAGGCAAGGGCTAGCGGGTCCTACGAGCAGTACTTC | CASSQARASGSYEQYF
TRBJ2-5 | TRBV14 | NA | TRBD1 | TGTGCCAGCAGCCGTTGGGACAGGGGGCAGGAGACCCAGTACTTC | CASSRWDRGQETQYF
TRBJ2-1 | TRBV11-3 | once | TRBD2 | TGTGCCAGCAGTTATAGCGGGAGGGCCATCGATGAGCAGTTCTTC | CASSYSGRAIDEQFF
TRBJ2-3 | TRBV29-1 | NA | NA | TGCAGCGCCTACAGGGAAGCAGATACGCAGTATTTT | CSAYREADTQYF
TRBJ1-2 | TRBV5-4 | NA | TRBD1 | TGTGCCAGCAGCCTCGGGACAGGGAGGCTCTATGGCTACACCTTC | CASSLGTGRLYGYTF
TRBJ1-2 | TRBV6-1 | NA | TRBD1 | TGTGCCAGCAGTCCGACAGGGGACTATGGCTACACCTTC | CASSPTGDYGYTF
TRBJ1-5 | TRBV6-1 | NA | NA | TGTGCCAGCAGTGAATCGGGCAATCAGCCCCAGCATTTT | CASSESGNQPQHF
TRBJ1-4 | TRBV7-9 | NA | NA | TGTGCCAGCAGCTTAGCGGGGGGGAGTGAAAAACTGTTTTTT | CASSLAGGSEKLFF
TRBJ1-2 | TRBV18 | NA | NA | TGTGCCAGCTCACCACAGGAGGGCCGGGGCTACACCTTC | CASSPQEGRGYTF
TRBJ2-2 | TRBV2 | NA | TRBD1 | TGTGCCAGCAGGACAGGGTTAGCGGAGCTGTTTTTT | CASRTGLAELFF
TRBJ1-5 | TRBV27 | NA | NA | TGTGCCAGCAGTTTCCCACAGGGTATCAATCAGCCCCAGCATTTT | CASSFPQGINQPQHF
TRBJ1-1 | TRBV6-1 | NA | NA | TGTGCCAGCAGCTCGACCTGGAGCACTGAAGCTTTCTTT | CASSSTWSTEAFF
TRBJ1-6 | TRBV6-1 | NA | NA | TGTGCCAGCGCCCTACGCCGGGATACGCCCCTCCACTTT | CASALRRDTPLHF
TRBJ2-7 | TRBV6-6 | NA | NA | TGTGCCAGCAGTTACGGTAGGAGTTCCTACGAGCAGTACTTC | CASSYGRSSYEQYF
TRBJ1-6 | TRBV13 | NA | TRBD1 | TGTGCCAGCAGCCCACCCGGGACAGGTCTTATTAATTCACCCCTCCACTTT | CASSPPGTGLINSPLHF
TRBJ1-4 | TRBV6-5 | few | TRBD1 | TGTGCCAGCAGGGCAGGGGGTATTCTACGAGAAAAACTGTTTTTT | CASRAGGILREKLFF
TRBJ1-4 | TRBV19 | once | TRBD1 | TGTGCCAGTAGTTCACCGGGACAGGAAGCAACTAATGAAAAACTGTTTTTT | CASSSPGQEATNEKLFF
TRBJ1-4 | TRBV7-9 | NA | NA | TGTGCCAGCACCAAAAGAGGGAAGGGTGAAAAACTGTTTTTT | CASTKRGKGEKLFF
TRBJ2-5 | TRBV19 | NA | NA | TGTGCCAGTAGTATCCCCGGGAGTAAAGAGACCCAGTACTTC | CASSIPGSKETQYF
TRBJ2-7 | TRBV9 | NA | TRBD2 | TGTGCCAGCAGCCCGGGGACTAGCCCCTACGAGCAGTACTTC | CASSPGTSPYEQYF
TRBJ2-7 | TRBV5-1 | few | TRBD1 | TGCGCCAGCAGCTATACTACCGGGACAGGGTTCTACGAGCAGTACTTC | CASSYTTGTGFYEQYF
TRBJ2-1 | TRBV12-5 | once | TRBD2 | TGTGCTAGTGGTTTGGTAGGGACGGGGGGGCCGTCGAATGAGCAGTTCTTC | CASGLVGTGGPSNEQFF